The 23 T cell receptor beta chains below were found in one sample sequenced in a study of cytomegalovirus exposure and HLA in healthy donors. Only in-frame clones appear in the TCRdb table, and some are missing; sequencing was by immunoSEQ multiplex PCR. The table lists roughly 52,000 clones, 80% to 95% of them singletons. The sequencing sample was made of PBMCs. The origin of the receptors is a man between 18 and 35 years old in good health and CMV-seronegative.

The chain links TRBV10-1 to TRBJ2-1; 8 nucleotides match TRBD2. The junction had 3 bases not matched to a gene; V was cut back by 0 bases and J by 5 bases. Germline CDR1 reads WNHNN; CDR2 reads SYGVQD (reference sequence). CDR3 length: 15 residues. Written as DNA, the CDR3 is TGCGCCAGCAGTGAGTCGACGGGAGGGCACAATGAGCAGTTCTTC. It encodes CASSESTGGHNEQFF.

The J gene is TRBJ2-1, the V gene TRBV6-5; a possible D gene is TRBD2 (6 bases). Germline V lookup: CDR1 MNHEY, CDR2 SVGAGI. V lost 7 bases to trimming and J lost 1 base, with 14 bases between them. The CDR3 extends over 15 amino acids. CDR3 sequence (DNA): TGTGCCAGCAAGGCCGACCGGGGGTCCTACAATGAGCAGTTCTTC. This gives the protein CASKADRGSYNEQFF.

V is TRBV6-5 and J is TRBJ1-1, with 7 bases identical to TRBD1. The V gene end was trimmed by 4 bases and the J gene end by 2 bases; junction bases not matched to a gene: 7. The CDR3 totals 15 residues. Germline V gives CDR1 MNHEY, CDR2 SVGAGI. DNA for the CDR3: TGTGCCAGCAGTTCTCACAGGGGCGGAAACACTGAAGCTTTCTTT. It yields the protein CASSSHRGGNTEAFF.

The CDR3 reads CASSGRTGGTDTQYF. DNA for the CDR3: TGTGCCAGCAGCGGGAGGACAGGGGGAACAGATACGCAGTATTTT. The chain joins TRBV11-2 to TRBJ2-3; 10 bases line up with TRBD1. This CDR3 contains 15 residues. J lost 3 bases, V lost 5 bases, and 5 bases had no gene match. The germline gives CDR1 SGHAT, CDR2 FQNNGV. Full variable domain (rest looked up from reference TRBV11-2 and TRBJ2-3): EAGVAQSPRYKIIEKRQSVAFWCNPISGHATLYWYQQILGQGPKLLIQFQNNGVVDDSQLPKDRFSAERLKGVDSTLKIQPAKLEDSAVYLCASSGRTGGTDTQYFGPGTRLTVL.

This clone was detected only once. CDR3 in amino acids: CASSSDTGTGETQYF. CDR3 coding DNA: TGTGCCAGCAGCTCAGATACCGGGACAGGGGAGACCCAGTACTTC. The V and J genes are TRBV5-6 and TRBJ2-5, with TRBD1 identical over 9 bases. V shed 3 bases, J shed 5 bases, and the junction held 8 bases outside the gene matches. CDR3 length: 15 residues. Germline CDR1 SGHDT, CDR2 YYEEEE. Complete variable domain (other parts from reference TRBV5-6 and TRBJ2-5): DAGVTQSPTHLIKTRGQQVTLRCSPKSGHDTVSWYQQALGQGPQFIFQYYEEEERQRGNFPDRFSGHQFPNYSSELNVNALLLGDSALYLCASSSDTGTGETQYFGPGTRLLVL.

This clone came up once. J is TRBJ2-1 and V is TRBV5-5; D is unresolved. The CDR3 has 13 residues. Germline V gene data show CDR1 as SGHKS and CDR2 as YYEKEE (reference sequence). V shed 1 base and J shed 5 bases, with 7 bases lying between them. As DNA, the CDR3 is TGTGCCAGCAGCTTGAGCCGTAACAATGAGCAGTTCTTC. Its protein product is CASSLSRNNEQFF.

The chain uses TRBV5-4 and TRBJ2-5; 7 bases line up with TRBD2. Trimming cost V 0 bases and J 1 base; bases outside gene matches: 3. Germline lookup yields CDR1 SGHNT and CDR2 YYREEE (reference sequence). The length of the CDR3 is 15 residues. The CDR3 DNA is TGTGCCAGCAGCTTGGGCGGGAGTCGCCAAGAGACCCAGTACTTC. This encodes CASSLGGSRQETQYF.

The CDR3 coding sequence is TGTGCCAGCACCCCTCTTGGGACAACCGGGGAGCTGTTTTTT. This sequence encodes CASTPLGTTGELFF. This chain uses TRBV28 with TRBJ2-2; weak D call: TRBD1 (6 bases). The CDR3 is 14 residues long. V was clipped by 7 bases and J by 5 bases, with 14 bases between them. The germline CDR1 and CDR2 sequences are MDHEN and SYDVKM.

This sequence joins TRBV9 and TRBJ1-4; tentatively, D is TRBD1 (6 bases). The V gene's germline CDR1 is SGDLS and CDR2 YYNGEE. This CDR3 is 14 amino acids long. The V end lost 2 bases, the J end lost 8 bases, and 13 bases lay between the germline ends. CDR3 coding DNA: TGTGCCAGCAGCGTCACAGCGGGGGCCGAAAAACTGTTTTTT. This sequence encodes CASSVTAGAEKLFF.

In nucleotides, the CDR3 is TGTGCCAGCAAGGCAGGGGATCGTAAGTTCTTC. This sequence encodes CASKAGDRKFF. This rearrangement joins TRBV2 to TRBJ2-1, with D possibly TRBD1 on 6 matching bases. Germline V gene lookup returns CDR1 SNHLY and CDR2 FYNNEI. The CDR3 totals 11 residues. Trimming took 7 bases from V and 14 from J, leaving 15 bases between them.

The genes are TRBV19 and TRBJ2-1; D is possibly TRBD2 (5 bases). The CDR3 runs 15 residues. Trimming pared 3 bases from V and 6 bases from J, leaving 15 bases between. CDR1 and CDR2 (germline): LNHDA, SQIVND (reference sequence). CDR3 residues: CASSIGRVVGNEQFF. Written as DNA, the CDR3 is TGTGCCAGTAGTATTGGGCGGGTGGTCGGCAATGAGCAGTTCTTC.

The rearrangement joins TRBV2 to TRBJ2-7; 7 positions agree with TRBD1. Germline lookup yields CDR1 SNHLY and CDR2 FYNNEI. The ends lost 7 bases at V and 7 bases at J; junction bases unmatched: 13. The CDR3 has 14 amino acids. Here the CDR3 DNA reads TGTGCCAGCATCCTGGACAGGACCGGTTTAGAGCAGTACTTC. This encodes CASILDRTGLEQYF. Drawing the rest from reference TRBV2 and TRBJ2-7, the complete variable domain is EPEVTQTPSHQVTQMGQEVILRCVPISNHLYFYWYRQILGQKVEFLVSFYNNEISEKSEIFDDQFSVERPDGSNFTLKIRSTKLEDSAMYFCASILDRTGLEQYFGPGTRLTVT.

CDR3 DNA: TGCAGTGCTACCGGACAGGGACACACCTTC. It specifies CSATGQGHTF. J is TRBJ1-2 and V is TRBV20-1, with 8 bases identical to TRBD1. Germline V gives CDR1 DFQATT, CDR2 SNEGSKA (reference sequence). This CDR3 is 10 amino acids long. Unmatched junction bases numbered 4, after V lost 4 bases and J lost 12 bases.

The J gene is TRBJ2-3, the V gene TRBV30; 9 bases agree with TRBD1. The trim removed 1 base at V and 10 bases at J, leaving 6 bases unmatched. The CDR3 loop spans 13 amino acids. The germline CDR1 and CDR2 sequences are GTSNPN and SVGIG (reference sequence). This chain's CDR3 is CAWSENTGGPQYF. CDR3 nucleotides: TGTGCCTGGAGTGAAAATACAGGGGGCCCGCAGTATTTT. The variable domain in full, completed from reference TRBV30 and TRBJ2-3, reads SQTIHQWPATLVQPVGSPLSLECTVEGTSNPNLYWYRQAAGRGLQLLFYSVGIGQISSEVPQNLSASRPQDRQFILSSKKLLLSDSGFYLCAWSENTGGPQYFGPGTRLTVL.

The J gene is TRBJ2-1, the V gene TRBV11-2; D unclear. This CDR3 spans 12 amino acids. The ends were cut back, 5 bases at V and 7 bases at J, with 9 bases in the middle. Germline CDR1 reads SGHAT; CDR2 reads FQNNGV. This CDR3 is CASSPYGNEQFF. As DNA, the CDR3 is TGTGCCAGCAGCCCCTATGGTAATGAGCAGTTCTTC.

By its share, this clone is medium-sized. The V and J genes are TRBV2 and TRBJ2-5; D gene unclear. V was trimmed by 5 bases and J by 1 base, leaving 8 bases between them. The CDR3 extends over 13 amino acids. Germline lookup yields CDR1 SNHLY and CDR2 FYNNEI. DNA for the CDR3: TGTGCCAGCAGTAACCGACTCCAAGAGACCCAGTACTTC. It yields the protein CASSNRLQETQYF.

The CDR3 DNA reads as TGTGCCAGCAGCCGGGCCGGGACAGGCCCTTACGAGCAGTACTTC. Translation: CASSRAGTGPYEQYF. The chain recombines TRBV4-2 with TRBJ2-7, with 8 bases that match TRBD1. Germline-derived CDR1 and CDR2 are LGHNA and YNFKEQ. With 4 bases clipped from V and 4 bases from J, the junction kept 9 bases outside the gene matches. CDR3 size: 15 residues.

The chain carries TRBV10-3 and TRBJ2-2; D possibly corresponds to TRBD2 (6 bases). V was clipped by 6 bases and J by 3 bases, with 8 bases between them. This CDR3 spans 13 amino acids. Germline CDR1 ENHRY, CDR2 SYGVKD. The CDR3 spells CAIREGYTGELFF. The CDR3 DNA reads as TGTGCCATCAGGGAGGGCTACACCGGGGAGCTGTTTTTT.

The rearrangement uses TRBV7-6 and TRBJ2-7; possible D gene TRBD1, 5 bases. This CDR3 is 17 amino acids long. The germline V gene has CDR1 SGHVS and CDR2 FNYEAQ. V shed 5 bases and J shed 0 bases, with 20 bases lying between them. CDR3 in DNA: TGTGCCAGCAGCCCAATCCCACAGGCCGTGAGCTCCTACGAGCAGTACTTC. It codes for CASSPIPQAVSSYEQYF.

The V gene is TRBV10-3, the J gene TRBJ2-7, with a tentative D call TRBD1 (6 bases). Germline V gene lookup returns CDR1 ENHRY and CDR2 SYGVKD. Deletions cut 7 bases from V and 3 bases from J, with 10 bases between. CDR3 size: 12 residues. CDR3 sequence reads: CAINQQGYEQYF. DNA of the CDR3: TGTGCCATCAACCAACAGGGCTACGAGCAGTACTTC.

The V gene is TRBV6-6, the J gene TRBJ1-1; perhaps TRBD1 as D (5 bases). Germline CDR1 MNHNY, CDR2 SVGAGI (reference sequence). This CDR3 spans 15 amino acids. Trimming shortened V by 2 bases and J by 1 base, and 11 bases separated the two germline ends. The CDR3 DNA follows: TGTGCCAGCAGTTACGGGGGGGTTGGGAACACTGAAGCTTTCTTT. Translation: CASSYGGVGNTEAFF.

The chain couples TRBV2 to TRBJ2-5; tentative D call: TRBD1 (6 bases). CDR1 and CDR2 (germline): SNHLY, FYNNEI. This CDR3 is built from 14 residues. V was clipped by 3 bases and J by 5 bases, with 13 bases between them. DNA for the CDR3: TGTGCCAGCAGTGAGACCCCAGGGGCGGAGACCCAGTACTTC. The encoded protein is CASSETPGAETQYF.

The V call is TRBV10-3, the J call TRBJ2-7; 10 positions agree with TRBD2. With V trimmed by 4 bases and J by 3 bases, 21 bases remained unmatched. CDR1 is ENHRY and CDR2 is SYGVKD in the germline V gene. The CDR3 runs 20 residues. The chain's CDR3 is CAISGGPRLAGPWARYEQYF. The CDR3 DNA reads TGTGCCATCAGTGGGGGCCCGCGACTAGCGGGTCCCTGGGCTCGCTACGAGCAGTACTTC.